This T cell receptor beta chain appears in the sequencing data of a study of blood T cell repertoires in COVID-19. The CDR3 has 15 residues. V lost 5 bases and J lost 4, with 17 bases in between. The germline gives CDR1 SGHTS, CDR2 YDEGEE. Assay used: immunoSEQ multiplex PCR; TCRdb lists only in-frame clones, some missing. The sample has some 230,000 clones; around 84% are singletons. The clonotype was recovered from a woman in her sixties or seventies who had recovered from COVID-19. The specimen sequenced was peripheral blood. J is TRBJ2-3 and V is TRBV5-8; D remains unclear. The CDR3 sequence is CASSFRSSGSDTQYF. In DNA form, the CDR3 reads TGTGCCAGCAGTTTTCGGTCTAGTGGTTCAGATACGCAGTATTTT.